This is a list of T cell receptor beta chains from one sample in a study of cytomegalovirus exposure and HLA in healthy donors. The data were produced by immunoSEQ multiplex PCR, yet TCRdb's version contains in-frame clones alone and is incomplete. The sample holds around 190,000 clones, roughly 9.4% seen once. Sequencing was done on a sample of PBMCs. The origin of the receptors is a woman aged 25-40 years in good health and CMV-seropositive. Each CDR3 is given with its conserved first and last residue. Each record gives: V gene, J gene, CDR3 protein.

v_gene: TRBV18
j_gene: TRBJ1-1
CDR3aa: CASSPINGNTEAFF

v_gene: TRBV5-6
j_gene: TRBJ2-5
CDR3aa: CASSFGGGETQYF

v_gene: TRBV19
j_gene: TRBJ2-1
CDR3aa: CASSSYNEQFF

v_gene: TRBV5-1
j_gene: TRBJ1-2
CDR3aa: CASSLIDGRGGYTF

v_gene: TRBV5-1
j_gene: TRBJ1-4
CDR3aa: CASSSRGINEEKLFF

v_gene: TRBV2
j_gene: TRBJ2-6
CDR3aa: CATPPGLPGANVLTF

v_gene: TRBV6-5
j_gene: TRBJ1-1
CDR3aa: CASSYGQGGTEAFF

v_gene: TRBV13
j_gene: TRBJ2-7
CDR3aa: CASSLALAGAYEQYF

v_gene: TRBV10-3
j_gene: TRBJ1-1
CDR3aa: CAIKSGERTEAFF

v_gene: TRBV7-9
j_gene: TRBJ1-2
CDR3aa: CASSHSGTGDGYTF

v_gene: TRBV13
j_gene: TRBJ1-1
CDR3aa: CASSLRGHNTEAFF

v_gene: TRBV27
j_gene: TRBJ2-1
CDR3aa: CASSPPSGAYNEQFF

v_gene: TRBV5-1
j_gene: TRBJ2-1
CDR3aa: CASSLVPGQYNEQFF

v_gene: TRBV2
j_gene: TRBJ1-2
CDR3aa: CAETVANYGYTF

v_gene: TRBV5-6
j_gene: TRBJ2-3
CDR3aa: CASSLFLSPSTDTQYF

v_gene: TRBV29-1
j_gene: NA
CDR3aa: CSVARLAESYEQYF

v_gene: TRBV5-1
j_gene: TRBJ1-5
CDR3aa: CASSLGDTGNQPQHF

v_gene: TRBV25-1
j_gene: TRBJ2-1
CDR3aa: CASSEGASGDYNEQFF

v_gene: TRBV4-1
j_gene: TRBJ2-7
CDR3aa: CASSQLFGGALYEQYF

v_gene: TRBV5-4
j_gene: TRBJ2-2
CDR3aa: CASSPGYGELFF

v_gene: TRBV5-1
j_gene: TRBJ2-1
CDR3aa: CASSLDGIAYNEQFF

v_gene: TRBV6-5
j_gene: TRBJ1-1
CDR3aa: CASRTGGGYTEAFF